This T cell receptor beta chain was sequenced during a study of CD8 T cells in Susac syndrome (dated by TCRdb to about 2019). Notes on the research overall: Repertoire sequencing was used to test whether CD8+ T cell activation and differentiation in Susac syndrome was antigen driven. CD8+ T cell repertoire clonality was compared between about a dozen healthy donors, some 14 Susac syndrome patients and around 15 multiple sclerosis patients.

Beyond this particular receptor, the publication reports: The number of individuals in the TCR sequencing and HLA analysis was acknowledged as relatively small.

As to this clonotype: Its antigen target is currently unknown. Qualities for individual bases were not recorded, and no much larger clone is one base off.

RNA was extracted using the RNeasy kit, and about 0.5 to 1 ug of the RNA was reverse transcribed with random hexamers. TCR beta CDR3 regions were amplified with the immunoSEQ multiplex PCR assay covering 54 Vbeta and 13 Jbeta segments. Bias from PCR amplification was corrected by using a synthetic template baseline for primer optimization and for computational correction. Per the original workflow: Reads were annotated to V, D and J genes per IMGT and analyzed with immunoSEQ Analyzer, keeping only productive sequences. Clonality was calculated as one minus the Shannon entropy normalized by log2 of the number of productive unique sequences. For each patient and control, public and private clones were evaluated within the 100 most prevalent clones. A clone was defined as Susac-specific if it was absent from the healthy and MS cohorts, from about 1,100 published viral clones and from other ImmuneACCESS disease sequences. TCRdb itself trimmed the public reads at Q25 with fastp, ran MiXCR and retained productive beta chains. Entries that share a CDR3 protein sequence are merged under the most common genes and DNA. The V and J calls follow TCRdb's processing rather than the paper's. Across this sample there are roughly 300,000 distinct CDR3 sequences, with about 85% seen only once. 0.11% of the sample lies in the top ten.

High-throughput TCR beta sequencing profiled peripheral blood CD8+ and CD4+ T cells from healthy donors, Susac syndrome patients and multiple sclerosis patients. Multiple sclerosis controls were treatment-naive patients with stable or active relapsing-remitting disease fulfilling revised McDonald criteria. CD8+ TEMRA cells were enriched by FACS, while bulk CD8+ and CD4+ T cells were purified by magnetic negative isolation. Blood was collected in EDTA tubes and processed within 24 hours, with PBMCs isolated through density gradient centrifugation. PBMCs destined for TCR sequencing were cryopreserved in liquid nitrogen and later thawed in a 37 °C water bath. Purity of sorted or isolated CD4+, CD8+ and CD8+ TEMRA cells was at least 90%. Sequenced material: CD8+ T cells from PBMCs. The source is a human donor with multiple sclerosis.

Here is the DNA: TGCGCCAGCAGCTTAGGTAGTTACTACGAGCAGTACTTC. Translation gives CASSLGSYYEQYF. The sequence joins TRBV5-1 to TRBJ2-7; the D gene is not confidently resolved. The junction carries 9 bases between V and J, which are trimmed by 2 bases and 3 bases respectively. Taken from cysteine to phenylalanine, the CDR3 has 13 residues. Only the CDR3 region is kept as DNA, spanning 39 bases read in frame from base 1. The germline V gene encodes CDR1 SGHRS and CDR2 YFSETQ.